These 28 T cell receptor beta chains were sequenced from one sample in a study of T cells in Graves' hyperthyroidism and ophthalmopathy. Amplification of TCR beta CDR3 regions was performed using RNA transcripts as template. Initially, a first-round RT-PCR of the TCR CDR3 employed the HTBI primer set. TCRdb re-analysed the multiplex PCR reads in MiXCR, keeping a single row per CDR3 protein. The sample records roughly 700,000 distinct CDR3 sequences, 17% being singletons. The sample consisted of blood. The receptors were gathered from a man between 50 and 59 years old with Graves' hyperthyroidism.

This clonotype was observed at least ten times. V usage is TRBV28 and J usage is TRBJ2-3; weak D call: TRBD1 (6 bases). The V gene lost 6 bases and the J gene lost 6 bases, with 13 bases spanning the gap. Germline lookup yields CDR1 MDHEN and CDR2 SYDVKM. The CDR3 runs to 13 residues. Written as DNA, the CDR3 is TGTGCCAGCAGAATACAGGGTGTCGATACGCAGTATTTT. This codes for CASRIQGVDTQYF.

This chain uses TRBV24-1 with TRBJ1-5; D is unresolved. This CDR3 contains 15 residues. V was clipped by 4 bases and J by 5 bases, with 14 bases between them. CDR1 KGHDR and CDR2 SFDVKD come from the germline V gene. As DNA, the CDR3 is TGTGCCACCAGTGAAAGCGCAGGTCCTGATCAGCCCCAGCATTTT. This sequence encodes CATSESAGPDQPQHF.

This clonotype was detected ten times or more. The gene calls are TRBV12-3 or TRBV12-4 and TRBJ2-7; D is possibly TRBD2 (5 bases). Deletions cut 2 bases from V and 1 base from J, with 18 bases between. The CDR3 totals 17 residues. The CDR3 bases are TGTGCCAGCAGTTTAAGGGATGTGACGGGAACGTCCTACGAGCAGTACTTC. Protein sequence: CASSLRDVTGTSYEQYF.

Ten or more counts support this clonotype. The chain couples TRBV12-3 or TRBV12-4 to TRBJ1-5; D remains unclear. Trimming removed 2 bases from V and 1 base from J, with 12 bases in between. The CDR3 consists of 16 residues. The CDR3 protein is CASSLSAMGSNQPQHF. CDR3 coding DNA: TGTGCCAGCAGTTTATCTGCTATGGGGAGCAATCAGCCCCAGCATTTT.

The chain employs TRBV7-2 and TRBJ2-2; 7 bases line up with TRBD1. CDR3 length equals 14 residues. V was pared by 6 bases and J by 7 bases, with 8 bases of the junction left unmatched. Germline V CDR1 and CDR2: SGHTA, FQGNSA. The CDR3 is CASSVTGSGGELFF. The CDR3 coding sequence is TGTGCCAGCAGTGTGACAGGGTCGGGCGGGGAGCTGTTTTTT.

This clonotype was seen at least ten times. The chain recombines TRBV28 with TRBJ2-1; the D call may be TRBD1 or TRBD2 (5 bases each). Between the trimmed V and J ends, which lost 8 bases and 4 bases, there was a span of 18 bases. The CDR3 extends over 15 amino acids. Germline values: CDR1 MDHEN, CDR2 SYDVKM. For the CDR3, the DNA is TGTGCCAGCTCCGGAGCCGGGACGGATTACAATGAGCAGTTCTTC. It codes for CASSGAGTDYNEQFF.

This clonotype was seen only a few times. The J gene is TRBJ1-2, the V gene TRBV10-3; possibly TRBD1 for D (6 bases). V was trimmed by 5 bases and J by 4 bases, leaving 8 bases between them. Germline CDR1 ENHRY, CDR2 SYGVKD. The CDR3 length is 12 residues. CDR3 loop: CAISPQGYGYTF. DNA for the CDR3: TGTGCCATCAGTCCACAGGGCTATGGCTACACCTTC.

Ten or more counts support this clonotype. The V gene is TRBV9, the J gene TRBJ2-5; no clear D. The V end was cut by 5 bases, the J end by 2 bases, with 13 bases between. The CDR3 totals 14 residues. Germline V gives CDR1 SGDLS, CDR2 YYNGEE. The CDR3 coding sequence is TGTGCCAGCAGTACGCAAGGTGGACAAGAGACCCAGTACTTC. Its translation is CASSTQGGQETQYF. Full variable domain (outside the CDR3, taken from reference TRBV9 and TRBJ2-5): DSGVTQTPKHLITATGQRVTLRCSPRSGDLSVYWYQQSLDQGLQFLIQYYNGEERAKGNILERFSAQQFPDLHSELNLSSLELGDSALYFCASSTQGGQETQYFGPGTRLLVL.

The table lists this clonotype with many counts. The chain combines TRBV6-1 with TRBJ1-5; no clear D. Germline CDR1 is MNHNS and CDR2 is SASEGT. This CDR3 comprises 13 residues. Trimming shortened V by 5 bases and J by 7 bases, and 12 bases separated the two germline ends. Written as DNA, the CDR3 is TGTGCCAGCAGTTCGACTGGTAACCAGCCCCAGCATTTT. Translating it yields CASSSTGNQPQHF.

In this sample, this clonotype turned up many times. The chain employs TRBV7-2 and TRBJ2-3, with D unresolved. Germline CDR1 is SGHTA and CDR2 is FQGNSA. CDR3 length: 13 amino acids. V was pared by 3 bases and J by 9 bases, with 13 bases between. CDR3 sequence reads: CASSFAPRRTQYF. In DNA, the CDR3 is TGTGCCAGCAGCTTCGCCCCTCGTCGAACGCAGTATTTT. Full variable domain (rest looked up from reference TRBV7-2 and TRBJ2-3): GAGVSQSPSNKVTEKGKDVELRCDPISGHTALYWYRQSLGQGLEFLIYFQGNSAPDKSGLPSDRFSAERTGGSVSTLTIQRTQQEDSAVYLCASSFAPRRTQYFGPGTRLTVL.

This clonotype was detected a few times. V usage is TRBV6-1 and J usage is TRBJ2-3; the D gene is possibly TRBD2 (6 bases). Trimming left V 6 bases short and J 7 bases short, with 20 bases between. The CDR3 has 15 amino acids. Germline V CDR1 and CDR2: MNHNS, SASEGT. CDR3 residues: CASSPGRGSTNTQYF. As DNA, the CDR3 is TGTGCCAGCAGCCCCGGGAGAGGAAGCACGAATACGCAGTATTTT.

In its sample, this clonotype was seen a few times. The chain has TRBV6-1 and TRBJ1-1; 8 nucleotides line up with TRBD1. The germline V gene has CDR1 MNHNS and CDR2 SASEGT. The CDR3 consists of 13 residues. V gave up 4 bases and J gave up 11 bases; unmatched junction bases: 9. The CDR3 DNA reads TGTGCCAGCAGTGTGAGACAGGGGTTTTATGCTTTCTTT. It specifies CASSVRQGFYAFF.

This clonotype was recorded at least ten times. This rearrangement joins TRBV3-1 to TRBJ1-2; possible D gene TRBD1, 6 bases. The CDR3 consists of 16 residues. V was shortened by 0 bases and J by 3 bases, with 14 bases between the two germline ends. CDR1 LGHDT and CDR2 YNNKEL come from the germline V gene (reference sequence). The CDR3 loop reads CASSQDPGRGDYGYTF. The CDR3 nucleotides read TGTGCCAGCAGCCAAGATCCCGGCAGGGGTGACTATGGCTACACCTTC.

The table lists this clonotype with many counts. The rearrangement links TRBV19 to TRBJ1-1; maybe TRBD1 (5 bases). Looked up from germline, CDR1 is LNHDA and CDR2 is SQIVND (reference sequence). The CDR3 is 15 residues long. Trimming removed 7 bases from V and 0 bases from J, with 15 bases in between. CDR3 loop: CASIPGHGVNTEAFF. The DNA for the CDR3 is TGTGCCAGTATCCCCGGACACGGGGTGAACACTGAAGCTTTCTTT.

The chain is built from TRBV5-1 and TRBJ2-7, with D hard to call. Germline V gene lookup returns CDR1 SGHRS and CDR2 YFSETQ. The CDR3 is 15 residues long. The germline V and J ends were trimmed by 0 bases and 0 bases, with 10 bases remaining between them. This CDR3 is CASSLDALISYEQYF. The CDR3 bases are TGCGCCAGCAGCTTGGATGCGCTGATCTCCTACGAGCAGTACTTC.

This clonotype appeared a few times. The CDR3 DNA reads as TGCAGTGCTAGAGTGGGCGCGGCTAGCGTACGCCTCCGCAATGAGCAGTTCTTC. Translation gives CSARVGAASVRLRNEQFF. J is TRBJ2-1 and V is TRBV20-1; perhaps TRBD2 as D (6 bases). CDR1 DFQATT and CDR2 SNEGSKA come from the germline V gene (reference sequence). This CDR3 has 18 amino acids. Between the trimmed V and J ends, which lost 1 base and 6 bases, there was a span of 25 bases.

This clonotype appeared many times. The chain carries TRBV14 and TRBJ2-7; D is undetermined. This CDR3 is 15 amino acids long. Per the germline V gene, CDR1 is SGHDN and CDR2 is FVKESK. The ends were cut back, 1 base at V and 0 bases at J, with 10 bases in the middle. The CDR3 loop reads CASSQVGYSSYEQYF. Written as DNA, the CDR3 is TGTGCCAGCAGCCAAGTTGGCTACAGCTCCTACGAGCAGTACTTC.

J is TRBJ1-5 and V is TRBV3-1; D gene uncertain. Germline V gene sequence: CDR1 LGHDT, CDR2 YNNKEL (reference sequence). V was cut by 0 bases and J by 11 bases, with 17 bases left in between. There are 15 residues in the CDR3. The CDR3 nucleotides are TGTGCCAGCAGCCAAGATTTACCGGGAAGGCAGGCCCAGCATTTT. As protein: CASSQDLPGRQAQHF.

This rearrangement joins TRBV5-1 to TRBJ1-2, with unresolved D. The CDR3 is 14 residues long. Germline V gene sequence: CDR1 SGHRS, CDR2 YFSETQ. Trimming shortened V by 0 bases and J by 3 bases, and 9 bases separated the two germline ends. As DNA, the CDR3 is TGCGCCAGCAGCTTGGATGACTGGGACTATGGCTACACCTTC. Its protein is CASSLDDWDYGYTF.

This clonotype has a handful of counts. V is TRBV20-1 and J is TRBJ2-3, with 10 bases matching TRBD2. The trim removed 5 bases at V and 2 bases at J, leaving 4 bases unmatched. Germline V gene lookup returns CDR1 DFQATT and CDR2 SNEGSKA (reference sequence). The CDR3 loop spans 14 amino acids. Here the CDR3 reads CSALAGGNTDTQYF. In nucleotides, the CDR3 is TGCAGTGCTTTAGCGGGAGGAAACACAGATACGCAGTATTTT.

CDR3 sequence reads: CSARDSGGDSYNEQFF. CDR3 DNA: TGCAGTGCTAGAGATTCTGGCGGGGATTCCTACAATGAGCAGTTCTTC. The rearrangement joins TRBV20-1 to TRBJ2-1; possibly TRBD2 for D (6 bases). CDR1 and CDR2 (germline): DFQATT, SNEGSKA (reference sequence). The CDR3 extends over 16 amino acids. V lost 0 bases and J 1 base, leaving 13 bases between the germline ends.

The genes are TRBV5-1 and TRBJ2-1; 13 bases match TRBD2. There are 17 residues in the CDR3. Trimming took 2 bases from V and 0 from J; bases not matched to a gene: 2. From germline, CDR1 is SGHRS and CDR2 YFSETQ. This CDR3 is CASSFWTSGSSYNEQFF. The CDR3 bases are TGCGCCAGCAGCTTTTGGACTAGCGGGAGCTCCTACAATGAGCAGTTCTTC. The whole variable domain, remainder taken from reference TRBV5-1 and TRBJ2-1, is KAGVTQTPRYLIKTRGQQVTLSCSPISGHRSVSWYQQTPGQGLQFLFEYFSETQRNKGNFPGRFSGRQFSNSRSEMNVSTLELGDSALYLCASSFWTSGSSYNEQFFGPGTRLTVL.

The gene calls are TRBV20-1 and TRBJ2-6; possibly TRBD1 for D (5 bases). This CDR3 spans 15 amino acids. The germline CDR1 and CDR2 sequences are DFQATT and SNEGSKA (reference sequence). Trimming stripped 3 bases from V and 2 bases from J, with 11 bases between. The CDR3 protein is CSASGARPGANVLTF. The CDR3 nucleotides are TGCAGTGCTAGTGGGGCACGACCTGGGGCCAACGTCCTGACTTTC.

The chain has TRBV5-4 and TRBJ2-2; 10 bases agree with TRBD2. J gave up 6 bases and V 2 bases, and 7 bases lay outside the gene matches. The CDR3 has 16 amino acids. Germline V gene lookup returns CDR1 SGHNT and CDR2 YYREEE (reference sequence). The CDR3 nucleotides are TGTGCCAGCAGCTTTAGCGGGAGGATTTTGTCCGGGGAGCTGTTTTTT. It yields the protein CASSFSGRILSGELFF.

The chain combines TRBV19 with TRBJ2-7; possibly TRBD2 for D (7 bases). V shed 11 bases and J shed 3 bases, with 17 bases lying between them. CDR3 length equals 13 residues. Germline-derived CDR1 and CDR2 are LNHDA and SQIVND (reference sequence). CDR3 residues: CASNRGAGYEQYF. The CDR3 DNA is TGTGCCTCGAACCGGGGGGCGGGCTACGAGCAGTACTTC. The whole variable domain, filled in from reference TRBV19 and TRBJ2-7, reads DGGITQSPKYLFRKEGQNVTLSCEQNLNHDAMYWYRQDPGQGLRLIYYSQIVNDFQKGDIAEGYSVSREKKESFPLTVTSAQKNPTAFYLCASNRGAGYEQYFGPGTRLTVT.

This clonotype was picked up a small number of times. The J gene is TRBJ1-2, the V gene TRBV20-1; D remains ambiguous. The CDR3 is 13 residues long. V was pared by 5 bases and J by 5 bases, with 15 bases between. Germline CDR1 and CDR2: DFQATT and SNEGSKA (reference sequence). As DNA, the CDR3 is TGCAGTGCTCCGGACCGACAACCTTATGGCTACACCTTC. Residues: CSAPDRQPYGYTF.

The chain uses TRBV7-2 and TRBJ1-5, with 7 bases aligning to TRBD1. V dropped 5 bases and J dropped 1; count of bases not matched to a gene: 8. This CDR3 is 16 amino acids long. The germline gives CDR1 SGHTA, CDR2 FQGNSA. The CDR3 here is CASSPSPGQSNQPQHF. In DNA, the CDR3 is TGTGCCAGCAGCCCCAGCCCGGGACAGAGCAATCAGCCCCAGCATTTT.

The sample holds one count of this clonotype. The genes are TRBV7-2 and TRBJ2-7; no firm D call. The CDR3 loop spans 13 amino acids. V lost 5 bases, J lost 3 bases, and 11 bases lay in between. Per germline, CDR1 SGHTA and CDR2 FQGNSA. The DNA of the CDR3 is TGTGCCAGCAGCCCTCGGATAGACTACGAGCAGTACTTC. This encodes CASSPRIDYEQYF.